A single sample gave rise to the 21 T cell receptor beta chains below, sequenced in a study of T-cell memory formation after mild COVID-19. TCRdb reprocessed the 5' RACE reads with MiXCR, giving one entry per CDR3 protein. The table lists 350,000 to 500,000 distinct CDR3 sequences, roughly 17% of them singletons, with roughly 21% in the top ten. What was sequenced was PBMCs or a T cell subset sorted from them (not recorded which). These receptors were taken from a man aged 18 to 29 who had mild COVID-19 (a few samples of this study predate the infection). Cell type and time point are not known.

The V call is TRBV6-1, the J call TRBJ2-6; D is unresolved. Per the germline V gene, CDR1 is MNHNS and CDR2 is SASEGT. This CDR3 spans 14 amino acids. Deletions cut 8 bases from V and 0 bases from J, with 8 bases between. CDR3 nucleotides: TGTGCCAGCGGCCAGCGCTCTGGGGCCAACGTCCTGACTTTC. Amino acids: CASGQRSGANVLTF.

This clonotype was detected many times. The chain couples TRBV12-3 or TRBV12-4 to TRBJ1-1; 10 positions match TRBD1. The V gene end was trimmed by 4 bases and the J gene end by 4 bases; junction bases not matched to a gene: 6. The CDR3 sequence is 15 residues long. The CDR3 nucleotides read TGTGCCAGCAGTTCCGACAGGGGGCTTGGCACTGAAGCTTTCTTT. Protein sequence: CASSSDRGLGTEAFF.

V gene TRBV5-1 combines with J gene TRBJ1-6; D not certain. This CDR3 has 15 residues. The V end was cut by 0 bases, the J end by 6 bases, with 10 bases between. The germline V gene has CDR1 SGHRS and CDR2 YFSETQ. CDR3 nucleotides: TGCGCCAGCAGCTTGGTACTCGGGCCTAATTCACCCCTCCACTTT. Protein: CASSLVLGPNSPLHF. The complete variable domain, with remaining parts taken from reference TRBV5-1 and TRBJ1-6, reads KAGVTQTPRYLIKTRGQQVTLSCSPISGHRSVSWYQQTPGQGLQFLFEYFSETQRNKGNFPGRFSGRQFSNSRSEMNVSTLELGDSALYLCASSLVLGPNSPLHFGNGTRLTVT.

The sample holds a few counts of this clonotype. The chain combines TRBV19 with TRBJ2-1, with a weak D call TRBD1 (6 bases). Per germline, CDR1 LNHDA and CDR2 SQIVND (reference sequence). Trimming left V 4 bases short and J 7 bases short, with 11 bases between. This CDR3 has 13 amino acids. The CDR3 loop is CASSKGQGNEQFF. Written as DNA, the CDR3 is TGTGCCAGTAGTAAAGGTCAGGGGAATGAGCAGTTCTTC.

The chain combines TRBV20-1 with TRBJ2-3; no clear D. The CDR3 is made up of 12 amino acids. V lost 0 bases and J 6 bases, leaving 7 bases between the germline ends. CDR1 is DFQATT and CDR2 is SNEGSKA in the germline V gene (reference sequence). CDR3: CSARDYGDTQYF. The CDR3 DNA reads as TGCAGTGCTAGAGATTACGGGGATACGCAGTATTTT.

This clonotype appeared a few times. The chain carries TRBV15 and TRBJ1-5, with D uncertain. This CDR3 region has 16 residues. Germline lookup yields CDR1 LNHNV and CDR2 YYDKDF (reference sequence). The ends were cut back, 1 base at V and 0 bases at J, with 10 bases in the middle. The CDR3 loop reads CATSRGSGYSNQPQHF. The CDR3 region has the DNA TGTGCCACCAGCAGAGGGTCGGGGTATAGCAATCAGCCCCAGCATTTT.

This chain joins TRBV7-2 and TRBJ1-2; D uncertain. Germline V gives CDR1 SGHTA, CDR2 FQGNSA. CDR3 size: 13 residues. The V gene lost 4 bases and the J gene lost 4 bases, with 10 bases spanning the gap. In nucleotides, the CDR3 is TGTGCCAGCAGCTCAGATATTCGCTATGGCTACACCTTC. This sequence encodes CASSSDIRYGYTF.

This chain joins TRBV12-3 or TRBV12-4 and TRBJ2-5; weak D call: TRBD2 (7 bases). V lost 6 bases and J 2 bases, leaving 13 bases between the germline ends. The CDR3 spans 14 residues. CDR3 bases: TGTGCCAGCAGCGGGGGGCTTACACAAGAGACCCAGTACTTC. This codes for CASSGGLTQETQYF.

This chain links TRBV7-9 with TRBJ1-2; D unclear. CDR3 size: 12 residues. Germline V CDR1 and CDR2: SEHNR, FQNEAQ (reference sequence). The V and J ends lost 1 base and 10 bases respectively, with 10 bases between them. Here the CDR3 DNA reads TGTGCCAGCAGCTTAGACCCCAGCCACTACACCTTC. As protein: CASSLDPSHYTF.

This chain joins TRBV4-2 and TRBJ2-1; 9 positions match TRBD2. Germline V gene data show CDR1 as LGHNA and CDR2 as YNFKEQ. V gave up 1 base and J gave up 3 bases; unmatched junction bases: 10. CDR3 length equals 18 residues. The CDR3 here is CASSQGLAGPLNYNEQFF. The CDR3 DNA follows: TGTGCCAGCAGCCAAGGGCTAGCGGGGCCTCTTAACTACAATGAGCAGTTCTTC.

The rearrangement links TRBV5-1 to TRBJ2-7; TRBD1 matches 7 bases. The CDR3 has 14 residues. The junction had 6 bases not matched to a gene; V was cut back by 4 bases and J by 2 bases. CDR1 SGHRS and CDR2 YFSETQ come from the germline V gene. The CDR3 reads CASSPTGSPYEQYV. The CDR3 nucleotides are TGCGCCAGCAGCCCGACAGGGAGCCCCTACGAGCAGTACGTC.

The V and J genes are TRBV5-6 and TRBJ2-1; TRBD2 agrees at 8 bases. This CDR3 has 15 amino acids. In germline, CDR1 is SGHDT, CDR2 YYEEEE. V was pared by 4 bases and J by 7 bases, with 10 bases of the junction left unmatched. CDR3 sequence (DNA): TGTGCCAGCAGCCTACGAGTAGCGGGGTGGAATGAGCAGTTCTTC. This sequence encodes CASSLRVAGWNEQFF.

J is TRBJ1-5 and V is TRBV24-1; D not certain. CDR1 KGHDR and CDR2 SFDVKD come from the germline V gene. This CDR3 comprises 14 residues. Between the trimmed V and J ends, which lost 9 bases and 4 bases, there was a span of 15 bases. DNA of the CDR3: TGTGCCACCCGGGAGGGAACAGAAAATCAGCCCCAGCATTTT. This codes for CATREGTENQPQHF.

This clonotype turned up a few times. CDR3 DNA: TGCGCCAGCAGCCAAGAACTGGCAGGGGGGGGAGAGACCCAGTACTTC. It specifies CASSQELAGGGETQYF. This chain joins TRBV4-3 and TRBJ2-5, with D perhaps TRBD1 or TRBD2 (7 bases each). The CDR3 has 16 residues. V lost 0 bases and J 4 bases, leaving 15 bases between the germline ends. Per germline, CDR1 LGHNA and CDR2 YSLEER.

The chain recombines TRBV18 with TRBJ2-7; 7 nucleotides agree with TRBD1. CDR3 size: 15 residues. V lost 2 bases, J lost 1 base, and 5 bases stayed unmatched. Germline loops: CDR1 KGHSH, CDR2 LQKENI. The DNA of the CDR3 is TGTGCCAGCTCACCAAGCGACAGGGAATCCTACGAGCAGTACTTC. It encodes CASSPSDRESYEQYF.

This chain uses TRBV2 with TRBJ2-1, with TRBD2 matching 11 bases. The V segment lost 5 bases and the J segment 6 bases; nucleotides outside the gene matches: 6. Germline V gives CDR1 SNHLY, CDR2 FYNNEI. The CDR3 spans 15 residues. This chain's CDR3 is CASSRLAGLLNEQFF. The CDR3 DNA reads TGTGCCAGCAGTAGACTAGCGGGGCTACTCAATGAGCAGTTCTTC.

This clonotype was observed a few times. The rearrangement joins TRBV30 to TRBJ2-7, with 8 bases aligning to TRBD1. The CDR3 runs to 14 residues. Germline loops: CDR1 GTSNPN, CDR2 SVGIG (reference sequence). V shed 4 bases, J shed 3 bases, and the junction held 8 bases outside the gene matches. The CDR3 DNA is TGTGCCTGGATCGGGACAGGAGCTAGCTACGAGCAGTACTTC. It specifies CAWIGTGASYEQYF.

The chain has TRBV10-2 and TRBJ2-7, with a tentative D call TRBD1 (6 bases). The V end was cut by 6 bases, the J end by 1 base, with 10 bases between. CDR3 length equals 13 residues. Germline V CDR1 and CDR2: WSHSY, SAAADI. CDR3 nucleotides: TGCGCCAGCAGGCAGGGGAGATCCTACGAGCAGTACGTC. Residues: CASRQGRSYEQYV.

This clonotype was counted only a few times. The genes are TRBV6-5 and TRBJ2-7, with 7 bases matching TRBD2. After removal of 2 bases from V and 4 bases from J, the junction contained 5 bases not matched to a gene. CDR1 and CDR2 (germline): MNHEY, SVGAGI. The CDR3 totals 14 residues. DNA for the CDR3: TGTGCCAGCAGTTACGGCGGGGAGGGTTACGAGCAGTACGTC. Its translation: CASSYGGEGYEQYV.

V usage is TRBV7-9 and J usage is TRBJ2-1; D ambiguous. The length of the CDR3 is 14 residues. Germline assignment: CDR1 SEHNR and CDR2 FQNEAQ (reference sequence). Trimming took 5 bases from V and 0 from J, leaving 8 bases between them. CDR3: CASSPSSSYNEQFF. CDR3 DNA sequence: TGTGCCAGCAGCCCTTCTAGCTCCTACAATGAGCAGTTCTTC.

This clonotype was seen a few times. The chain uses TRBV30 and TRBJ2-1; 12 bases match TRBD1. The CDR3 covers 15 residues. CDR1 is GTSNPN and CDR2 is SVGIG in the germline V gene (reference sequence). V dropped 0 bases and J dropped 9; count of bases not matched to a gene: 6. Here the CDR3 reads CAWSVPGTGGSEQFF. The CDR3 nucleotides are TGTGCCTGGAGTGTTCCCGGGACAGGGGGCAGTGAGCAGTTCTTC.